These 20 T cell receptor beta chains were sequenced from one sample in a study of shared clonotypes between healthy human individuals. The method was immunoSEQ multiplex PCR; TCRdb's version includes in-frame clones alone and lacks a portion of them. The sample contains around 340,000 clones, more than 60% of which appear only once. The sample taken for sequencing was memory CD4+ T cells sorted from blood. Subset noted: CD45RA-negative fraction. These receptors were obtained from a man aged 25 to 40 in good health.

Turning to this clone: A much larger clone lies one base from this, so it may be a read error. The chain uses TRBV7-3 and TRBJ2-1; D unresolved. The germline V gene has CDR1 SGHTA and CDR2 FQGTGA. V was shortened by 1 base and J by 5 bases, with 3 bases between the two germline ends. The CDR3 contains 12 residues. The CDR3 sequence: CASSLSNNEQFF. CDR3 sequence (DNA): TGTGCCAGCAGCTTAAGCAACAATGAGCAGTTCTTC.

This chain uses TRBV18 with TRBJ2-7, with D perhaps TRBD1 (6 bases). V lost 5 bases and J lost 3, with 11 bases in between. The CDR3 has 13 amino acids. Germline loops: CDR1 KGHSH, CDR2 LQKENI. The CDR3 spells CASSSAQGYEQYF. The CDR3 nucleotides read TGTGCCAGCTCATCAGCACAGGGCTACGAGCAGTACTTC.

The chain carries TRBV5-4 and TRBJ1-3; 9 bases are shared with TRBD1. This CDR3 has 16 amino acids. CDR1 SGHNT and CDR2 YYREEE come from the germline V gene (reference sequence). V shed 4 bases, J shed 3 bases, and the junction held 8 bases outside the gene matches. The DNA for the CDR3 is TGTGCCAGCAGCAAAAAGGACAGGGGAAATGGAAACACCATATATTTT. It translates to CASSKKDRGNGNTIYF.

This chain joins TRBV30 and TRBJ1-5; 7 nucleotides match TRBD1. Per germline, CDR1 GTSNPN and CDR2 SVGIG (reference sequence). The V gene end was trimmed by 1 base and the J gene end by 4 bases; junction bases not matched to a gene: 4. The CDR3 contains 14 residues. The CDR3 protein is CAWSAGTANQPQHF. Written as DNA, the CDR3 is TGTGCCTGGAGTGCTGGGACAGCGAATCAGCCCCAGCATTTT.

The J gene is TRBJ2-7, the V gene TRBV4-3, with D possibly matching TRBD2 (6 bases). The V end lost 0 bases, the J end lost 5 bases, and 14 bases lay between the germline ends. This CDR3 has 15 amino acids. CDR1 and CDR2 (germline): LGHNA, YSLEER. The CDR3 protein is CASSQEWRESNEQYF. For the CDR3, the DNA is TGCGCCAGCAGCCAAGAGTGGAGGGAGTCGAACGAGCAGTACTTC.

The chain links TRBV28 to TRBJ1-1, with no clear D. Trimming removed 7 bases from V and 0 bases from J, with 9 bases in between. CDR1 and CDR2 (germline): MDHEN, SYDVKM. This CDR3 comprises 13 residues. CDR3 nucleotide sequence: TGTGCCAGCATCGGGCAGATGAACACTGAAGCTTTCTTT. Translated, it gives CASIGQMNTEAFF.

The V and J genes are TRBV5-1 and TRBJ2-7, with 9 bases identical to TRBD1. This CDR3 is 15 amino acids long. After removal of 4 bases from V and 2 bases from J, the junction contained 7 bases not matched to a gene. CDR1 SGHRS and CDR2 YFSETQ come from the germline V gene. The CDR3 here is CASSLGTGITYEQYF. CDR3 DNA sequence: TGCGCCAGCAGCCTCGGGACAGGGATAACCTACGAGCAGTACTTC.

The chain uses TRBV7-6 and TRBJ2-7; unclear D gene. CDR1 is SGHVS and CDR2 is FNYEAQ in the germline V gene. The CDR3 runs 12 residues. The V end was cut by 0 bases, the J end by 6 bases, with 6 bases between. Here the CDR3 reads CASSLAGFEQYF. The DNA of the CDR3 is TGTGCCAGCAGCTTAGCGGGGTTCGAGCAGTACTTC.

The rearrangement uses TRBV10-2 and TRBJ2-7; possible D gene TRBD2, 7 bases. Per germline, CDR1 WSHSY and CDR2 SAAADI. Trimming shortened V by 2 bases and J by 3 bases, and 20 bases separated the two germline ends. The CDR3 has 17 residues. The CDR3 bases are TGCGCCAGCAGTGAGATTCGGAACAGGAGGGGGGGCTACGAGCAGTACTTC. Encoded protein: CASSEIRNRRGGYEQYF.

The chain has TRBV2 and TRBJ2-3; D is ambiguous. This CDR3 spans 13 amino acids. CDR1 is SNHLY and CDR2 is FYNNEI in the germline V gene. V shed 6 bases and J shed 8 bases, with 15 bases lying between them. The CDR3: CASSPGPAGTQYF. CDR3 nucleotide sequence: TGTGCCAGCAGCCCTGGCCCTGCAGGTACGCAGTATTTT.

In its sample, this clone was seen a few times. This chain links TRBV27 with TRBJ1-1; 8 bases fit TRBD1. CDR1 is MNHEY and CDR2 is SMNVEV in the germline V gene (reference sequence). V was pared by 6 bases and J by 0 bases, with 9 bases of the junction left unmatched. CDR3 length: 16 amino acids. Written as DNA, the CDR3 is TGTGCCAGCAGCTACAGGGGGGGATTGATGAACACTGAAGCTTTCTTT. It is translated as CASSYRGGLMNTEAFF.

Worth noting for this clone: Other DNA sequences within the sample encode an identical CDR3. This chain joins TRBV11-2 and TRBJ2-1; D gene uncertain. The CDR3 contains 13 residues. V shed 1 base and J shed 5 bases, with 6 bases lying between them. Looked up from germline, CDR1 is SGHAT and CDR2 is FQNNGV. In DNA form, the CDR3 reads TGTGCCAGCAGCTTAGGGCGGAACAATGAGCAGTTCTTC. This translates into CASSLGRNNEQFF.

The chain couples TRBV29-1 to TRBJ1-2; tentative D call: TRBD1 (5 bases). V gave up 6 bases and J gave up 6 bases, with 17 bases separating them. In germline, CDR1 is SQVTM, CDR2 ANQGSEA. This CDR3 is 13 amino acids long. Here the CDR3 DNA reads TGCAGCGTAGGACACTTTAATAGCGATGGCTACACCTTC. Amino acids: CSVGHFNSDGYTF.

This clone turned up a few times. This chain connects TRBV19 to TRBJ2-6, with D hard to call. This CDR3 comprises 15 residues. Germline V gives CDR1 LNHDA, CDR2 SQIVND (reference sequence). V shed 3 bases and J shed 0 bases, with 6 bases lying between them. The CDR3 protein is CASSIKNSGANVLTF. The CDR3 region has the DNA TGTGCCAGTAGTATTAAGAACTCTGGGGCCAACGTCCTGACTTTC.

The chain uses TRBV10-1 and TRBJ2-3, with D perhaps being TRBD1 or TRBD2 (5 bases each). Trimming shortened V by 4 bases and J by 2 bases, and 19 bases separated the two germline ends. The CDR3 is made up of 17 amino acids. Germline-derived CDR1 and CDR2 are WNHNN and SYGVQD (reference sequence). CDR3 region: CASSGPLGDRATDTQYF. The CDR3 DNA reads TGCGCCAGCAGTGGACCTCTTGGGGACCGCGCCACAGATACGCAGTATTTT.

J is TRBJ1-1 and V is TRBV5-1, with unresolved D. V was pared by 0 bases and J by 3 bases, with 12 bases between. The CDR3 totals 15 residues. CDR1 and CDR2 from the germline V gene are SGHRS and YFSETQ. The CDR3 is CASSLDSGQYTEAFF. As DNA, the CDR3 is TGCGCCAGCAGCTTGGACAGCGGGCAGTACACTGAAGCTTTCTTT.

The J gene is TRBJ2-1, the V gene TRBV28; no reliable D call. The CDR3 length is 15 residues. From germline, CDR1 is MDHEN and CDR2 SYDVKM. The V end was cut by 6 bases, the J end by 1 base, with 13 bases between. CDR3 residues: CASSPSLLSYNEQFF. For the CDR3, the DNA is TGTGCCAGCAGCCCCAGTCTCCTGTCCTACAATGAGCAGTTCTTC.

The rearrangement links TRBV6-1 to TRBJ1-4; TRBD1 is a possible D gene (5 bases). CDR3 length: 13 residues. Trimming left V 6 bases short and J 5 bases short, with 10 bases between. Looked up from germline, CDR1 is MNHNS and CDR2 is SASEGT. CDR3 in DNA: TGTGCCAGCAGCGGGGGAATAAATGAAAAACTGTTTTTT. Residues: CASSGGINEKLFF.

This clone was picked up a small number of times. The V call is TRBV5-1, the J call TRBJ2-7; 7 bases agree with TRBD1. V trimming: 1 base; J trimming: 7 bases; junction bases outside the gene matches: 11. The germline V gene has CDR1 SGHRS and CDR2 YFSETQ. This CDR3 is 15 amino acids long. The CDR3 DNA is TGCGCCAGCAGCTTGTCGGCCCGGTCAGGGGGTGAGCAGTACTTC. Translation gives CASSLSARSGGEQYF.

This clone has just a few counts. V usage is TRBV5-1 and J usage is TRBJ2-1, with 13 bases aligning to TRBD2. CDR3 length: 15 amino acids. The germline gives CDR1 SGHRS, CDR2 YFSETQ. Trimming cost V 4 bases and J 5 bases; bases outside gene matches: 3. The DNA of the CDR3 is TGCGCCAGCAGCGACGGGACTAGCGGGGACAATGAGCAGTTCTTC. Translated: CASSDGTSGDNEQFF.